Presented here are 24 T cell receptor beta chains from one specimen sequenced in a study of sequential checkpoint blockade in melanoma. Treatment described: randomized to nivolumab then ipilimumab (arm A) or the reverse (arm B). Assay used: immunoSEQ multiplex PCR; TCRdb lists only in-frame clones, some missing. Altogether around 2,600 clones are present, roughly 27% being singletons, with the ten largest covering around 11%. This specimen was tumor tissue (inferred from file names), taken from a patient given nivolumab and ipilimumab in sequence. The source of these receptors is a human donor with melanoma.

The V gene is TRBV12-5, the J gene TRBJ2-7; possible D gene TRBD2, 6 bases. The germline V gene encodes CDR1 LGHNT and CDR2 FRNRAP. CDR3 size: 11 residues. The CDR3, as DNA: TGTGCCAGCGGGCTATTCGGCGAGCAGTACTTC. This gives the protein CASGLFGEQYF.

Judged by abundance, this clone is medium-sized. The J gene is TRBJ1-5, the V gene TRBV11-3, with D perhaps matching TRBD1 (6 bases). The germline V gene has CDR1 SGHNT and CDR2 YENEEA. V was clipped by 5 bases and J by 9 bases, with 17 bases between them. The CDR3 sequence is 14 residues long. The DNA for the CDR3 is TGTGCCAGCAGCCACGGACAGACTTCTTTGCCCCAGCATTTT. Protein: CASSHGQTSLPQHF. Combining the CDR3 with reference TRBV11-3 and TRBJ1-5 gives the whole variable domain EAGVVQSPRYKIIEKKQPVAFWCNPISGHNTLYWYLQNLGQGPELLIRYENEEAVDDSQLPKDRFSAERLKGVDSTLKIQPAELGDSAVYLCASSHGQTSLPQHFGDGTRLSIL.

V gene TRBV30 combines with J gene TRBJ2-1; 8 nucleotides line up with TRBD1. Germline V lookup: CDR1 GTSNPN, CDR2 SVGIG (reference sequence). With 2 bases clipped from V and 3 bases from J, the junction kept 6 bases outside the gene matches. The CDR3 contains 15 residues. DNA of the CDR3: TGTGCCTGGAGTACTGGACAGGGCGGCTACAATGAGCAGTTCTTC. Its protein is CAWSTGQGGYNEQFF.

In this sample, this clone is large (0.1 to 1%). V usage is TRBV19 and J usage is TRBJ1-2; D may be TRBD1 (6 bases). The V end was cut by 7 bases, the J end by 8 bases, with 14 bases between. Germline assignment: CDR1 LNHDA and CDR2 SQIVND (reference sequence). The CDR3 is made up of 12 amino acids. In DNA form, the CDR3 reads TGTGCCAGTAATCGGGACACCTCCGGCTACACCTTC. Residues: CASNRDTSGYTF.

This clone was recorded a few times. CDR3 sequence: CASSQGRGGGTNEKLFF. The CDR3 DNA follows: TGTGCCAGCAGCCAAGGCAGGGGTGGAGGAACTAATGAAAAACTGTTTTTT. The chain joins TRBV11-3 to TRBJ1-4; D may be TRBD1 (6 bases). Germline-derived CDR1 and CDR2 are SGHNT and YENEEA. Trimming took 5 bases from V and 1 from J, leaving 17 bases between them. CDR3 length: 17 residues. Supplemented by reference TRBV11-3 and TRBJ1-4, the full variable domain reads EAGVVQSPRYKIIEKKQPVAFWCNPISGHNTLYWYLQNLGQGPELLIRYENEEAVDDSQLPKDRFSAERLKGVDSTLKIQPAELGDSAVYLCASSQGRGGGTNEKLFFGSGTQLSVL.

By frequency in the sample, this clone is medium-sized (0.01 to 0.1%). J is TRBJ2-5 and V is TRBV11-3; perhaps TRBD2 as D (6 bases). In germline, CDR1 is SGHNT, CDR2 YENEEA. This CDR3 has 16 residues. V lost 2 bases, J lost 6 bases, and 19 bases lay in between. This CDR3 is CASSLLGRDLGKTQYF. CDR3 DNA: TGTGCCAGCAGCTTACTAGGCAGGGACTTAGGGAAGACCCAGTACTTC.

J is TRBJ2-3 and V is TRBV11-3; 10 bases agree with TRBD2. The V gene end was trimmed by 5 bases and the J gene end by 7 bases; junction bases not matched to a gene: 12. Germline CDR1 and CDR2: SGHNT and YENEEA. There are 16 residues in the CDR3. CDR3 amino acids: CASSLEGTSGVNTQYF. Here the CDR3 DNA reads TGTGCCAGCAGCCTCGAGGGTACTAGCGGGGTAAATACGCAGTATTTT.

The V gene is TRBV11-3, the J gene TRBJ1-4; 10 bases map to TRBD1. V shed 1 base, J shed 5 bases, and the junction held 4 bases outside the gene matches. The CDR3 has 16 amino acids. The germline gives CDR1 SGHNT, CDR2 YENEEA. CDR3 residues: CASSLGRDRGNEKLFF. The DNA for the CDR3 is TGTGCCAGCAGCTTAGGGCGGGACAGGGGAAATGAAAAACTGTTTTTT.

Here the CDR3 reads CAISEPSGGNTIYF. The CDR3 nucleotides are TGTGCCATCAGTGAGCCGTCGGGGGGAAACACCATATATTTT. The gene calls are TRBV10-3 and TRBJ1-3; D not certain. The CDR3 has 14 residues. The ends were cut back, 2 bases at V and 4 bases at J, with 9 bases in the middle. The V gene's germline CDR1 is ENHRY and CDR2 SYGVKD.

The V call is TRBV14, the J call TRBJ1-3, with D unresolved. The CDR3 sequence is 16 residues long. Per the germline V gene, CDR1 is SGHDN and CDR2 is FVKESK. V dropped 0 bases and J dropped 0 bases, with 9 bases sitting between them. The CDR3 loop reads CASSQDITISGNTIYF. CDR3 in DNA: TGTGCCAGCAGCCAAGATATCACTATCTCTGGAAACACCATATATTTT.

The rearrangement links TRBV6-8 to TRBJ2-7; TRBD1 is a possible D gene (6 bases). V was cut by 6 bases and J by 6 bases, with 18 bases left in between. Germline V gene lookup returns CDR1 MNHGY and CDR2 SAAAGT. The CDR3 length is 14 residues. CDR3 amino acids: CASRRGGLDREQYF. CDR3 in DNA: TGTGCCAGCAGGAGAGGGGGTTTGGATCGCGAGCAGTACTTC.

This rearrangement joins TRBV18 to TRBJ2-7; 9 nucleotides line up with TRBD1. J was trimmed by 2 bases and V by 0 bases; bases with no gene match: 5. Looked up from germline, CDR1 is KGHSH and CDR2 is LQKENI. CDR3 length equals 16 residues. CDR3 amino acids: CASSPPAGQGPYEQYF. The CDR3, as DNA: TGTGCCAGCTCACCACCGGCGGGACAGGGCCCCTACGAGCAGTACTTC. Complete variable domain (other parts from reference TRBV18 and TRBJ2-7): NAGVMQNPRHLVRRRGQEARLRCSPMKGHSHVYWYRQLPEEGLKFMVYLQKENIIDESGMPKERFSAEFPKEGPSILRIQQVVRGDSAAYFCASSPPAGQGPYEQYFGPGTRLTVT.

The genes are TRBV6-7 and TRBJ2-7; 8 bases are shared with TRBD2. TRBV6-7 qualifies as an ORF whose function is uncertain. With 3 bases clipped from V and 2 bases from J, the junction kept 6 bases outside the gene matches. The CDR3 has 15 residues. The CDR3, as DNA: TGTGCCAGCAGTTATGAGCGGGGGATCCCCTACGAGCAGTACTTC. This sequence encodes CASSYERGIPYEQYF.

The CDR3 bases are TGCGCCAGCAGCTCCACGGCAGTATTAACCGGGGAGCTGTTTTTT. Translated, it gives CASSSTAVLTGELFF. This rearrangement joins TRBV5-1 to TRBJ2-2; D ambiguous. Germline CDR1 SGHRS, CDR2 YFSETQ. Trimming removed 3 bases from V and 5 bases from J, with 14 bases in between. The CDR3 totals 15 residues.

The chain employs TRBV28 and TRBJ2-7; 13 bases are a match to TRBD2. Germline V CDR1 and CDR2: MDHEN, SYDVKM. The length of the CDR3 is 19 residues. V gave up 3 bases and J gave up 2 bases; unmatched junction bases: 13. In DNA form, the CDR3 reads TGTGCCAGCAGTTTCTCAGGACTAGCGGGAGTACGCTTAACCTACGAGCAGTACTTC. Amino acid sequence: CASSFSGLAGVRLTYEQYF.

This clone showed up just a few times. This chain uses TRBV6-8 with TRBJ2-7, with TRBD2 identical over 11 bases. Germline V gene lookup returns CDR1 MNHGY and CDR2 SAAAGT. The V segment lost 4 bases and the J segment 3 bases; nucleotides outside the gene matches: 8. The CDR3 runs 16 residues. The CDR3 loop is CASSSPPLAGGYEQYF. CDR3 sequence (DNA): TGTGCCAGCAGTTCCCCCCCCCTAGCGGGAGGCTACGAGCAGTACTTC.

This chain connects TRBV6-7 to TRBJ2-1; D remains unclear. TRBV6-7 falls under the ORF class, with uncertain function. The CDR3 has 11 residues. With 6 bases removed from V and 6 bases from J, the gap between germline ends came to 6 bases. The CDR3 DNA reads TGTGCCAGCAGCCCCGGCAATGAGCAGTTCTTC. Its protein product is CASSPGNEQFF.

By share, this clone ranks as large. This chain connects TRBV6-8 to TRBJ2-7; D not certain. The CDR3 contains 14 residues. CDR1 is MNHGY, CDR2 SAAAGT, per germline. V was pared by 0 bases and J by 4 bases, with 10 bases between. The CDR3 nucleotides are TGTGCCAGCAGTTACTCGGTCAGAACATACGAGCAGTACTTC. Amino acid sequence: CASSYSVRTYEQYF.

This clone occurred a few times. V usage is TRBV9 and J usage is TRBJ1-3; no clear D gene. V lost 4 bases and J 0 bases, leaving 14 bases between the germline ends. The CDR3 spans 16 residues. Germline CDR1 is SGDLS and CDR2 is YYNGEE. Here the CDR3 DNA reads TGTGCCAGCAGCCCCCATGTGGCGATCTCTGGAAACACCATATATTTT. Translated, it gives CASSPHVAISGNTIYF. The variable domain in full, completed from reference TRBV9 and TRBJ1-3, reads DSGVTQTPKHLITATGQRVTLRCSPRSGDLSVYWYQQSLDQGLQFLIQYYNGEERAKGNILERFSAQQFPDLHSELNLSSLELGDSALYFCASSPHVAISGNTIYFGEGSWLTVV.

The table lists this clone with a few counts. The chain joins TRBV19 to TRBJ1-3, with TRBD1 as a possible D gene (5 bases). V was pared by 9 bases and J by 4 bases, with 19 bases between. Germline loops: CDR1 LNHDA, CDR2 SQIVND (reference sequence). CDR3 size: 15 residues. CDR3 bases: TGTGCCAGCCTCCCGCTTAAGGGACCAGGAAACACCATATATTTT. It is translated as CASLPLKGPGNTIYF. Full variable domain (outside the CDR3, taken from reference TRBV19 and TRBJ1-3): DGGITQSPKYLFRKEGQNVTLSCEQNLNHDAMYWYRQDPGQGLRLIYYSQIVNDFQKGDIAEGYSVSREKKESFPLTVTSAQKNPTAFYLCASLPLKGPGNTIYFGEGSWLTVV.

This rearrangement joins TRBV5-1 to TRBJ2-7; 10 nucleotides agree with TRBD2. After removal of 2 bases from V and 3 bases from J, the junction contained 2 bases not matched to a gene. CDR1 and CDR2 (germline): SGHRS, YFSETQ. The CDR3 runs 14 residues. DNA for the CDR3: TGCGCCAGCAGCTTACTAGCGGGGATCTACGAGCAGTACTTC. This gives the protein CASSLLAGIYEQYF.

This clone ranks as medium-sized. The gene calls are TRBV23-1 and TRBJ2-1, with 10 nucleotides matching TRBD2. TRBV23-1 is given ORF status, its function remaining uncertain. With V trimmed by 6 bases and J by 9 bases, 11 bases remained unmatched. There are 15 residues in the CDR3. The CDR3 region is CASSQERTSGPEQFF. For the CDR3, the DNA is TGCGCCAGCAGCCAAGAGCGGACTAGCGGCCCTGAGCAGTTCTTC.

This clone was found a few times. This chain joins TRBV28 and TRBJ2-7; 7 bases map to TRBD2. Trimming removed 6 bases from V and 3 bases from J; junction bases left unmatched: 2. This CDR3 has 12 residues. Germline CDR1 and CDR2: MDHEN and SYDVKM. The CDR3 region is CASRRGVYEQYF. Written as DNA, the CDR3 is TGTGCCAGCAGACGGGGGGTCTACGAGCAGTACTTC.

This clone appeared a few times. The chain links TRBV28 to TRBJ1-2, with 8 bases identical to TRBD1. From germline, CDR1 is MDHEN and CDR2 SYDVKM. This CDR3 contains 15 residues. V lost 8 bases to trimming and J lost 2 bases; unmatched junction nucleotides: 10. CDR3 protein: CASFRQGLTNYGYTF. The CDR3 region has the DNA TGTGCCAGCTTCCGACAGGGGTTAACAAACTATGGCTACACCTTC.